This T cell receptor (beta chain) is from a study of blood T cell repertoires in COVID-19. Background on the study: The United States, Italy and Spain were the sources of the acute and convalescent COVID-19 samples. T cells, B-cell-depleted T cells, or PBMCs provided the cDNA or gDNA that served as material.

In the authors' workflow: Using reference gene primer amplification, nucleated cell counts were estimated. TCRdb keeps only in-frame clones here, not all; method: immunoSEQ multiplex PCR. V, J and clone size are taken as reported in that table, and D and trimming were inferred from the DNA itself. The table has tens of thousands of clones, approximately 88% seen once. CDR3 length: 14 residues. V lost 0 bases and J lost 11, with 14 bases in between. Per germline, CDR1 SGHTA and CDR2 FQGNSA. The chain carries TRBV7-2 and TRBJ1-5; D is ambiguous. Sequenced: peripheral blood. This TCR was sampled from a woman between 65 and 79 years old with acute or convalescent COVID-19. The chain's CDR3 is CASSLARTWESQHF. The CDR3 bases are TGTGCCAGCAGCTTAGCCCGGACTTGGGAGTCCCAGCATTTT.